The following is a TCR beta chain sequence with its context. Its antigen has not been determined. Base qualities are not recorded, but no much larger clone differs from it by a single base. The source of the sample is a study of T cell responses to AZD1222 COVID-19 vaccine (dated by TCRdb to about 2021). For the study in its entirety: AZD1222 recipients whose second dose came at about 4 weeks and those whose second dose came at about 12 weeks were combined into one group, since spike-specific TCR depth and breadth did not differ between the two schedules. Trial participants were enrolled by age into 18-55, 56-69 and 70-plus year subgroups, with roughly 160, 29 and 62 TCR-sequenced participants respectively. A total of under 250 trial participants underwent TCR sequencing, of whom about 210 had received two doses of AZD1222 and around 25 had received two doses of the MenACWY control vaccine. Overall results and qualifications from the work: Epitopes outside the regions mutated in the B.1.351 and B.1.1.7 variants were reportedly recognized by nearly half of the unique spike-specific TCRs. No day 14 peak-response samples were available, so repertoires were characterized only after the peak T cell response. The 56-69-year group was small, and its depth increase did not reach significance, likely because of low power. Participants were mostly white British, with more females than males. The authors suggested clonal diversity may have been underestimated. After two AZD1222 doses, both the breadth and the depth of spike-specific TCRs were significantly higher than at day 0 and than in MenACWY recipients. Only a handful of AZD1222 recipients were SARS-CoV-2 seropositive at baseline, limiting conclusions about previously exposed vaccinees. Vaccine-associated CD4 TCRs spanned the whole spike protein, with dominant responses in regions 160-218 and 743-854.

What the time point label conveys for this sample: baseline before first vaccination. Vaccinee samples came from UK trials COV001 and COV002, including a single-blind randomized controlled phase 2/3 trial of AZD1222 (ChAdOx1 nCoV-19) in healthy adults. For TCRbeta chain sequencing, PBMC samples from trial participants were taken at day 0 and at day 28 after the second dose. Based on the germline V gene, the CDR1 and CDR2 sequences are SGDLS and YYNGEE. The CDR3, from cysteine to phenylalanine, totals 14 residues. Left in the record is the CDR3 DNA by itself, 42 bases read in frame from the first base. Ends trimmed: V by 4 bases, J by 0 bases; bases unmatched to a gene: 4. The CDR3 regions of human TCRbeta chains were subjected to immunosequencing. Per the authors' processing: Repertoire TCRs were checked for matches against a reference library of SARS-CoV-2-specific TCRs that had been generated using the MIRA antigen-specificity platform. Breadth was defined as the fraction of unique TCRs that were SARS-CoV-2-associated. Depth was defined as the fraction of total T cells that were SARS-CoV-2-associated. Using the MIRA data, every spike-specific TCR was mapped to the spike region that the TCR reacted to and assigned to either a CD4 or a CD8 class. Log10-transformed breadth and depth values were compared by one-way ANOVA with Sidak's multiple comparisons tests. Imported from immuneACCESS, the table was reduced by TCRdb to in-frame sequences with V and J called. These copies leave out some clones; in studies compared against another copy, an unresolved V gene accounts for under half, and the cause of the remainder is not known. V and J calls and clone size follow that table, whereas D and trimming were derived from the DNA. For this sample there are 90,000 to 120,000 clones; roughly 90% appear just once. About 1.2% of the sample lies in the top ten.

Specimen: peripheral blood, collected on day 0 of AZD1222 vaccination. The chain is encoded by TRBV9 joined to TRBJ2-7; 7 middle bases align to TRBD2. The TCR originated in an adult in good health. Read as DNA, the sequence is TGTGCCAGCAGCCTCCGGGACTACTCCTACGAGCAGTACTTC. This encodes CASSLRDYSYEQYF.